The 12 T cell receptor beta chains below all came from one sample that was sequenced in a study of T cells in Graves' hyperthyroidism and ophthalmopathy (dated by TCRdb to between 2018 and 2021). Library creation used multiplex PCR. The listed sequencing device is Illumina HiSeq 2000. The TCR beta CDR3 regions were amplified from RNA transcripts. The first round of RT-PCR for the TCR CDR3 was performed with the HTBI primer set and the Qiagen OneStep RT-PCR kit. The public reads were reanalyzed by TCRdb: fastp trimming at Q25, MiXCR alignment, in-frame beta chains only. A single entry per CDR3 protein holds the most common genes and DNA from its merged rows. Counted in this sample were roughly 650,000 distinct CDR3 sequences; about 16% of them appeared once. Approximately 3.5% of the sample lies in the top ten. Sequencing used blood. The receptors derive from a woman aged 35 to 49 with Graves' ophthalmopathy.

This rearrangement joins TRBV7-9 to TRBJ2-3, with D perhaps matching TRBD2 (6 bases). The CDR3 extends over 16 amino acids. CDR1 and CDR2 (germline): SEHNR, FQNEAQ (reference sequence). Trimming took 7 bases from V and 0 from J, leaving 17 bases between them. The CDR3 DNA is TGTGCCAGCAAAAACGTCCGGGACTCTAGCACAGATACGCAGTATTTT. This sequence encodes CASKNVRDSSTDTQYF.

This clonotype was detected only a few times. The chain links TRBV7-3 to TRBJ2-6; unclear D gene. V dropped 5 bases and J dropped 4 bases, with 6 bases sitting between them. The CDR3 extends over 13 amino acids. CDR1 is SGHTA, CDR2 FQGTGA, per germline. The chain's CDR3 is CASSRNGANVLTF. The CDR3 DNA reads TGTGCCAGCAGCCGAAACGGGGCCAACGTCCTGACTTTC.

This clonotype was recorded many times. The chain is built from TRBV6-5 and TRBJ2-5; tentatively, D is TRBD1 (6 bases). The CDR3 has 15 residues. Germline CDR1 reads MNHEY; CDR2 reads SVGAGI. The germline V and J ends were trimmed by 2 bases and 4 bases, with 14 bases remaining between them. The chain's CDR3 is CASSYGTGKGETQYF. CDR3 DNA sequence: TGTGCCAGCAGTTACGGTACAGGGAAAGGAGAGACCCAGTACTTC.

The table lists this clonotype with many counts. The rearrangement links TRBV10-3 to TRBJ2-5; 8 bases map to TRBD2. Trimming removed 5 bases from V and 2 bases from J; junction bases left unmatched: 7. The CDR3 contains 15 residues. Germline CDR1 ENHRY, CDR2 SYGVKD. This chain's CDR3 is CAISNPGTRQETQYF. In nucleotides, the CDR3 is TGTGCCATCAGTAACCCCGGGACTAGGCAAGAGACCCAGTACTTC.

This clonotype was seen at least ten times. This chain connects TRBV20-1 to TRBJ1-2, with D maybe TRBD1 (6 bases). CDR1 is DFQATT and CDR2 is SNEGSKA in the germline V gene (reference sequence). Trimming took off 1 base at V and 8 bases at J, with 14 bases between the two ends. The CDR3 loop spans 13 amino acids. CDR3 region: CSARGDTLTGYTF. The CDR3 DNA follows: TGCAGTGCTAGAGGGGACACTCTAACGGGCTACACCTTC.

This chain's CDR3 is CSARAPGQGVAQYF. CDR3 sequence (DNA): TGCAGTGCTAGAGCACCGGGACAGGGGGTTGCGCAGTACTTC. The chain uses TRBV20-1 and TRBJ2-7; 11 positions agree with TRBD1. The CDR3 runs to 14 residues. V gave up 1 base and J gave up 9 bases; unmatched junction bases: 8. Germline assignment: CDR1 DFQATT and CDR2 SNEGSKA (reference sequence).

This clonotype has at least ten counts. This chain joins TRBV12-3 or TRBV12-4 and TRBJ2-7; no reliable D call. V was shortened by 3 bases and J by 6 bases, with 6 bases between the two germline ends. The CDR3 has 11 amino acids. The CDR3 sequence is CASSFLGEQYF. The CDR3 DNA is TGTGCCAGCAGTTTCCTTGGCGAGCAGTACTTC.

About this clonotype itself: A read error may produce the germline difference seen at one junction end. The chain uses TRBV3-1 and TRBJ2-1, with 8 nucleotides matching TRBD1. The germline V gene has CDR1 LGHDT and CDR2 YNNKEL (reference sequence). CDR3 length: 15 residues. The CDR3 here is CASSQVRGQDNEQFF. In DNA, the CDR3 is TGTGCCAGCAGTCAAGTAAGGGGACAGGACAATGAGCAGTTCTTC.

This clonotype was seen at least ten times. The chain joins TRBV29-1 to TRBJ2-5, with 7 bases matching TRBD2. V was pared by 2 bases and J by 3 bases, with 0 bases of the junction left unmatched. CDR3 length equals 12 residues. The germline gives CDR1 SQVTM, CDR2 ANQGSEA. The CDR3 DNA reads as TGCAGCGTTGAACGGGGGGAAGAGACCCAGTACTTC. Protein sequence: CSVERGEETQYF.

In its sample, this clonotype was seen a few times. The V gene is TRBV20-1, the J gene TRBJ2-7; D is possibly TRBD1 (5 bases). V lost 3 bases and J 3 bases, leaving 15 bases between the germline ends. Germline V gene sequence: CDR1 DFQATT, CDR2 SNEGSKA (reference sequence). The CDR3 contains 14 residues. The CDR3 region is CSARDPQGDYEQYF. CDR3 sequence (DNA): TGCAGTGCTAGGGACCCCCAAGGGGACTACGAGCAGTACTTC.

This clonotype was seen many times. This chain uses TRBV9 with TRBJ2-3, with D maybe TRBD2 (5 bases). The CDR3 has 16 amino acids. Germline values: CDR1 SGDLS, CDR2 YYNGEE. V dropped 0 bases and J dropped 0 bases, with 11 bases sitting between them. The CDR3 DNA reads as TGTGCCAGCAGCGTAGTAGGTAGCGCTAGCACAGATACGCAGTATTTT. This sequence encodes CASSVVGSASTDTQYF.

This clonotype occurred many times. This chain uses TRBV7-8 with TRBJ2-2; 7 bases are a match to TRBD2. The CDR3 extends over 15 amino acids. V lost 5 bases and J lost 4; bases outside the gene matches: 7. Germline V gene data show CDR1 as SGHVS and CDR2 as FQNEAQ. CDR3 DNA sequence: TGTGCCAGCAGCCCGCTGACTAGCCCCACCGGGGAGCTGTTTTTT. This codes for CASSPLTSPTGELFF.